This T cell receptor beta chain was identified in a study of T cell repertoires in cytomegalovirus infection. In the study overall: Signatures in public TCR beta sequences pointed to both CMV infection and matching HLA type.

MiXCR was run by TCRdb on the reads, yielding one entry per CDR3 protein. The sample lists 900,000 to 950,000 distinct CDR3 sequences; 25% to 40% were seen once. Study results and caveats: Cumulative public TCR beta family frequency identified CMV carriers with the relevant HLA. HLA-C-restricted CMV clonotypes gave the most frequent clonotype in two of eight donors.

As concerns this clonotype: Its cognate antigen is unknown.

This CDR3 region has 13 residues. Trimming removed 2 bases at V and 7 bases at J, with 12 bases between. CDR1 and CDR2 (germline): MNHEY, SVGEGT. Specimen: cultured CD8+ T cells from PBMCs, collected from culture after CMV antigen stimulation. V and J are TRBV6-2 or TRBV6-3 and TRBJ2-7; D might be TRBD2 (6 bases). This receptor was obtained from a human donor in good health (CMV status not recorded). Some clones in this sample may be carry-over from other donors' samples. CDR3 residues: CASSYGSGVEQYF. CDR3 DNA: TGTGCCAGCAGTTACGGTTCGGGGGTTGAGCAGTACTTC.